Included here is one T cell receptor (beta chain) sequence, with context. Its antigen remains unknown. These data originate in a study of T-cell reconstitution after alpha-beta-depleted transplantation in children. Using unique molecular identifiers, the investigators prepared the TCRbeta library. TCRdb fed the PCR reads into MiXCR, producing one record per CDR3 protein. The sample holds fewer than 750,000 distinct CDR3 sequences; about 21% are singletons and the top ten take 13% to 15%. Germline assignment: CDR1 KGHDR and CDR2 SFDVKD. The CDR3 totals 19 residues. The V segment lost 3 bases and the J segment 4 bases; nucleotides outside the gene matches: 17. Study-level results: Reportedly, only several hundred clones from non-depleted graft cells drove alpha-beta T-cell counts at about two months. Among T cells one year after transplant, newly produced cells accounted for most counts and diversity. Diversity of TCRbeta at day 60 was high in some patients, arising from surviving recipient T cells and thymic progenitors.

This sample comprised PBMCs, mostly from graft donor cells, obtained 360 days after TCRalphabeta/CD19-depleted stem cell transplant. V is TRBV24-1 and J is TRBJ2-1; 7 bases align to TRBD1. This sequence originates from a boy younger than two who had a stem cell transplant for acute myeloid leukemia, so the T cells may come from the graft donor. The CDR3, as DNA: TGTGCCACCAGTGATCGGTGGGGCGTAACAGGGGAAAGGTACAATGAGCAGTTCTTC. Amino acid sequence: CATSDRWGVTGERYNEQFF.